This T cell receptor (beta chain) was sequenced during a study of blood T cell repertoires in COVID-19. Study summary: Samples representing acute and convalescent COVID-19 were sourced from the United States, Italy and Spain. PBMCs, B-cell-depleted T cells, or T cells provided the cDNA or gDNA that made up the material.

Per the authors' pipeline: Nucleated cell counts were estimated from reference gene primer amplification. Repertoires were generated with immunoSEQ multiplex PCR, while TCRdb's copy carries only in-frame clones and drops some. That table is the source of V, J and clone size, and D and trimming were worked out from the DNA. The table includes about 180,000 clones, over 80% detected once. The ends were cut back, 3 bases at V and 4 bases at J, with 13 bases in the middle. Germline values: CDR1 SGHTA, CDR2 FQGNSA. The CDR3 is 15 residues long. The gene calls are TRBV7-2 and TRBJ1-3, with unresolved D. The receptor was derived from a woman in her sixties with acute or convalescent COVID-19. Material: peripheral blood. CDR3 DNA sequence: TGTGCCAGCAGCTTTGCAGTGTCTGGCGGAAACACCATATATTTT. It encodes CASSFAVSGGNTIYF.